This T cell receptor beta chain was documented in a study of shared clonotypes between healthy human individuals. Study at large: CD4 naive cells filled three plates per donor, CD4 memory three, CD8 naive two and CD8 memory one.

The V segment lost 6 bases and the J segment 5 bases; nucleotides outside the gene matches: 7. CDR3 length equals 14 residues. Germline-derived CDR1 and CDR2 are MGHRA and YSYEKL. As to this clone: Its antigen remains unknown.

Libraries were prepared by immunoSEQ multiplex PCR; TCRdb keeps only in-frame clonotypes and omits some of them. The table lists about 110,000 clones, 68% of them singletons. Study conclusions and caveats: The sharing of 4.5% to 6.5% of naive CD4 clonotypes was seen across several donors. Among the subsets, naive ones generally showed larger estimated richness than memory ones.

The clonotype originates from a woman in her 30s in good health. Sequencing was performed on memory CD8+ T cells sorted from blood. The subset was: CD45RO+ cells pooled with CCR7-negative TemRA cells. The gene calls are TRBV4-1 and TRBJ1-3; the match to TRBD1 covers 7 bases. The CDR3 here is CASSYPGQRNTIYF. CDR3 nucleotide sequence: TGCGCCAGCAGTTATCCGGGACAGAGAAACACCATATATTTT.